This T cell receptor (beta chain) comes out of a study of regulatory T cells in long-lasting Graves disease. Specified time point: newly diagnosed GD, antithyroid drugs for less than 3 months. The TCR library was made from RNA that had been extracted from PBMCs in TRIzol. All patients originated from an endocrinology department located in Xi'an, China. Arm-PCR of CDR3 regions and iRepertoire HTBI primers were used to build TCR beta libraries. TCRdb ran MiXCR on the multiplex PCR reads and lists one entry per CDR3 protein. The sample gives approximately 480,000 distinct CDR3 sequences, roughly 17% of which show up once; approximately 12% is in the top ten. The CDR3 totals 16 residues. With V trimmed by 7 bases and J by 0 bases, 9 bases remained unmatched. CDR1 and CDR2 (germline): DFQATT, SNEGSKA (reference sequence). These data were also reused for a study on T cells in Graves' hyperthyroidism and ophthalmopathy. From that second work: In the analysis, a 13 V-J model separated ophthalmopathy from stable hyperthyroidism. Model-based prediction identified ophthalmopathy a median roughly 6.1 months prior to its onset.

This receptor was taken from a middle-aged man with Graves disease. The rearrangement uses TRBV20-1 and TRBJ2-3, with TRBD2 matching 11 bases. The sample was peripheral blood mononuclear cells (PBMCs), taken at new diagnosis, from a patient treated with antithyroid drugs. The CDR3 spells CSDLPGTSGSTDTQYF. In nucleotides, the CDR3 is TGCAGTGACCTACCTGGGACTAGCGGAAGCACAGATACGCAGTATTTT.